What follows are 3 T cell receptor beta chains derived from one specimen sequenced in a study of blood T cell repertoires in COVID-19. Profiled with immunoSEQ multiplex PCR; TCRdb holds only in-frame clones, not every one. Of 150,000 to 250,000 clones in the sample, roughly 82% were seen once. Sequencing input: PBMCs or T cells enriched from blood (not recorded which). The receptors were sampled from a man aged 35-49 years who had recovered from COVID-19.

This chain links TRBV28 with TRBJ2-4, with 13 bases lining up with TRBD2. The CDR3 contains 15 residues. V dropped 5 bases and J dropped 9; count of bases not matched to a gene: 7. Germline loops: CDR1 MDHEN, CDR2 SYDVKM. The CDR3 is CASSPRTSGSGIQYF. In DNA, the CDR3 is TGTGCCAGCAGTCCCCGGACTAGCGGGAGCGGCATTCAGTACTTC.

J is TRBJ2-1 and V is TRBV4-2; the match to TRBD2 covers 12 bases. Germline V gives CDR1 LGHNA, CDR2 YNFKEQ. J gave up 10 bases and V 3 bases, and 4 bases lay outside the gene matches. The CDR3 length is 14 residues. The CDR3 sequence is CASSHGLAGGEQFF. The CDR3 nucleotides are TGTGCCAGCAGCCACGGGCTAGCGGGAGGGGAGCAGTTCTTC.

The rearrangement joins TRBV25-1 to TRBJ1-3, with D unresolved. The CDR3 loop spans 15 amino acids. Per the germline V gene, CDR1 is MGHDK and CDR2 is SYGVNS. The germline V and J ends were trimmed by 7 bases and 2 bases, with 15 bases remaining between them. The CDR3 DNA reads as TGTGCCAGCACCCCTGCACTATATACTGGAAACACCATATATTTT. Translating gives CASTPALYTGNTIYF.